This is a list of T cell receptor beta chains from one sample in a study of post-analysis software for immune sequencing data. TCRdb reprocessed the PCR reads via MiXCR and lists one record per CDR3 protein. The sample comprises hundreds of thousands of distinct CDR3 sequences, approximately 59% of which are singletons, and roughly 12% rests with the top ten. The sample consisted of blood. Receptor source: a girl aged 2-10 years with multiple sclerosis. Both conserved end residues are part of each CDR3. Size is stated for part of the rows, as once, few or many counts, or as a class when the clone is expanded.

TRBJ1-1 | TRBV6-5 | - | CASSYSFWDRGQNTEAFF
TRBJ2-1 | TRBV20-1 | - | CSARDPGVGGNEQFF
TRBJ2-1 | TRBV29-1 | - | CSVETTSGISEQFF
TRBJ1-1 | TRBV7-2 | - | CASSLVQSQVAFF
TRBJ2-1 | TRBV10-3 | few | CASRADRGDNEQFF
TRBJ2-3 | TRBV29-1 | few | CSGATGRTGPRTDTQYF
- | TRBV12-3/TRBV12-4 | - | CASSLKRDRTYEQYF
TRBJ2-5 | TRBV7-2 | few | CASSTQPGLAGGRTQYF
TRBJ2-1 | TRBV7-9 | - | CASSLQREGGHEQFF
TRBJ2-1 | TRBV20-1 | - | CSARDFGQGWNEQFF
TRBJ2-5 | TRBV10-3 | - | CAISDFGGKGETQYF
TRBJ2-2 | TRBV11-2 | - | CASSGLAGAVLGELFF
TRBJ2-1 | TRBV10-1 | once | CASSEGARGFYNEQFF
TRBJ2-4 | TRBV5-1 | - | CASSMDGAKNIQYF
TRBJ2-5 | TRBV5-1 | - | CASSYRPATGFYQETQYF
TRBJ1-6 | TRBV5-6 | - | CASSLVSANSPLHF
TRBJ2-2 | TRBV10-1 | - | CASSEGSGDTGELFF
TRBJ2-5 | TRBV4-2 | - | CASSQEGIRYQETQYF
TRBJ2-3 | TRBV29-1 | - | CSVASGTGSTDTQYF
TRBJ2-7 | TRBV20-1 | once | CSARAHTDRVSYEQYF
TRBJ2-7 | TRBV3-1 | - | CASSQVGVDRAHEQYF
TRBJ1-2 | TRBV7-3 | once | CASGRGEGCGYTF
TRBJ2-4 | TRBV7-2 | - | CASSLVDVQYF
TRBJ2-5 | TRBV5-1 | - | CASSWGPQGETQYF
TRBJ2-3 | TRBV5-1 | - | CAGSSGADSRTQYF
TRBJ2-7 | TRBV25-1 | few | CASRLKQVFPYEQYF
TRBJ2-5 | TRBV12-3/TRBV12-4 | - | CASTGAGETQYF
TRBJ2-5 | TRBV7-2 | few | CASSLDGGNQETQYF
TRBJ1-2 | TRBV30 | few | CAWNQGSGYTF
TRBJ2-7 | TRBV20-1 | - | CSARRQGFREQYF
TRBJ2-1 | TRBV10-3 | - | CAISVDSSYNEQFF
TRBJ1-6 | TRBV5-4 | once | CASSLEGGGSPLHF
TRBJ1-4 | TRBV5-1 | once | CASRRTGTEKLFF
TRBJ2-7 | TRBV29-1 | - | CSGEGSSYEQYF
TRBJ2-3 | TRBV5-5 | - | CASSLGGSQDTQYF
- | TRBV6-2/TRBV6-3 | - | CASSYGRFYEQYF
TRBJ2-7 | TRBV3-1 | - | CASSQRVADEQYF
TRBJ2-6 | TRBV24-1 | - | CATSDSRGRFSGANVLTF
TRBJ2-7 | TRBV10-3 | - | CAISEFSGTSYEQYF
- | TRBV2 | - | CASIAAGKKGNEQYF
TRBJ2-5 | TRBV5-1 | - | CASSPKTTSRSLETQYF
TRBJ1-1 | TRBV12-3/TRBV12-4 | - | CASGSGDYTEAFF